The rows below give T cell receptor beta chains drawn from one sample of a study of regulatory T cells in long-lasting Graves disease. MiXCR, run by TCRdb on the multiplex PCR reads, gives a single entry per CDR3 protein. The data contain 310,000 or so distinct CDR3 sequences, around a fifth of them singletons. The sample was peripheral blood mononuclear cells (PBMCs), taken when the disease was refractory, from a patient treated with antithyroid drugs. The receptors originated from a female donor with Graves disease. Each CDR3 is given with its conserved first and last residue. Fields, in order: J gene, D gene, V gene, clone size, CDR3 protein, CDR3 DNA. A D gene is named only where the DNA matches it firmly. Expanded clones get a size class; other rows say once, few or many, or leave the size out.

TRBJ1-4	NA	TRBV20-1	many	CSARDTGGRREKLFF	TGCAGTGCTAGAGATACCGGGGGCAGAAGGGAAAAACTGTTTTTT
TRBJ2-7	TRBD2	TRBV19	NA	CASSGTSGRTYEQYF	TGTGCCAGTAGTGGGACTAGCGGGAGAACCTACGAGCAGTACTTC
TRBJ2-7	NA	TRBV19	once	CASSPSGTFGAEQYF	TGTGCCAGTAGTCCATCCGGGACTTTTGGCGCGGAGCAGTACTTC
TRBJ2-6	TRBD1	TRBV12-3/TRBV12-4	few	CASSFYSPGQGTRGANVLTF	TGTGCCAGCAGTTTCTACTCCCCGGGACAGGGAACTCGTGGGGCCAACGTCCTGACTTTC
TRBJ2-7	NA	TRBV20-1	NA	CSAVGQLTSYEQYF	TGCAGTGCAGTCGGACAGCTCACCTCCTACGAGCAGTACTTC
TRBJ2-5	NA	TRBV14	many	CASSQESNRAGETQYF	TGTGCCAGCAGCCAAGAAAGTAACAGGGCGGGGGAGACCCAGTACTTC
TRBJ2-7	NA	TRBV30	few	CAWKKASYEQYF	TGTGCCTGGAAAAAGGCATCCTACGAGCAGTACTTC
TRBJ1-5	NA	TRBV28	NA	CASSLTLIYSNQPQHF	TGTGCCAGCAGTTTGACCTTGATTTATAGCAATCAGCCCCAGCATTTT
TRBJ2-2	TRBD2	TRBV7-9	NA	CASSLGLAGENTGELFF	TGTGCCAGCAGCTTAGGACTAGCGGGGGAGAACACCGGGGAGCTGTTTTTT
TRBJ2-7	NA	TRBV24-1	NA	CATSDLRGYPFAEQYF	TGTGCCACCAGTGATTTGCGGGGCTATCCCTTTGCCGAGCAGTACTTC
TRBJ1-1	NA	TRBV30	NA	CAWSRPGLGDTEAFF	TGTGCCTGGAGTAGACCGGGGCTCGGGGACACTGAAGCTTTCTTT
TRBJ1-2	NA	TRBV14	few	CASSHVFDYGYTF	TGTGCCAGCAGCCATGTATTTGACTATGGCTACACCTTC
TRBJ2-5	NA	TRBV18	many	CASSPTSRQETQYF	TGTGCCAGCTCACCTACTAGCAGACAAGAGACCCAGTACTTC
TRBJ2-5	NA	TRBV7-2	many	CASSLVGRGETQYF	TGTGCCAGCAGCTTAGTCGGCAGGGGAGAGACCCAGTACTTC
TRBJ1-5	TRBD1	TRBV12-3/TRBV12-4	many	CASSGETGPNQPQHF	TGTGCCAGCAGCGGGGAGACAGGGCCCAATCAGCCCCAGCATTTT
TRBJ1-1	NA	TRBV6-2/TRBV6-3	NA	CASSYWRDTEAFF	TGTGCCAGCAGTTATTGGCGAGACACTGAAGCTTTCTTT
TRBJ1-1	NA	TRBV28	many	CASNGNTEAFF	TGTGCCAGCAACGGGAACACTGAAGCTTTCTTT
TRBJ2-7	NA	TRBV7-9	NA	CASSTQGLSYEQYF	TGTGCCAGCAGCACTCAGGGACTGTCCTACGAGCAGTACTTC
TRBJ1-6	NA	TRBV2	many	CASRGGYNSPLHF	TGTGCCAGCAGGGGAGGGTATAATTCACCCCTCCACTTT
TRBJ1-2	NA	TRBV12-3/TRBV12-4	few	CASSLAERLPNCGYTF	TGTGCCAGCAGTTTAGCGGAAAGACTGCCGAACTGTGGCTACACCTTC
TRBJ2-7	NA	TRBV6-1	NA	CASSAPTHYEQYF	TGTGCCAGCAGTGCCCCTACTCACTACGAGCAGTACTTC
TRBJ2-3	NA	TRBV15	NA	CATSALGEQGRNTQYF	TGTGCCACCAGCGCATTGGGGGAACAGGGGAGGAATACGCAGTATTTT
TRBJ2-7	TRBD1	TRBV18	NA	CASRGQARSYEQYF	TGTGCCAGCCGGGGACAGGCGAGGTCCTACGAGCAGTACTTC
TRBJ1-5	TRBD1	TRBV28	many	CASGQTGLNQPQHF	TGTGCCAGCGGACAGACAGGGCTGAATCAGCCCCAGCATTTT
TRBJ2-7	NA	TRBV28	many	CASSLEGRTYF	TGTGCCAGCAGTTTAGAGGGACGTACGTACTTC
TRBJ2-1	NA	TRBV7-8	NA	CASSSSGTSYNEQFF	TGTGCCAGCAGCTCATCCGGGACCTCCTACAATGAGCAGTTCTTC
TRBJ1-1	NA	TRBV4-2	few	CASSQLGRGIMNTEAFF	TGTGCCAGCAGCCAACTGGGTAGGGGTATAATGAACACTGAAGCTTTCTTT
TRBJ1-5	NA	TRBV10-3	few	CAISEPGESNQPQHF	TGTGCCATCAGTGAACCGGGGGAGAGCAATCAGCCCCAGCATTTT
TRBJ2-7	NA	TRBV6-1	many	CASTNGGAGSYEQYF	TGTGCCAGCACCAACGGCGGGGCGGGGTCCTACGAGCAATACTTC
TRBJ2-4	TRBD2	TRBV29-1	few	CSVGGRAKNIQYF	TGCAGCGTCGGGGGGAGAGCCAAAAACATTCAGTACTTC
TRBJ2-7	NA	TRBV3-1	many	CASSQGVEQYF	TGTGCCAGCAGCCAAGGGGTCGAGCAGTACTTC
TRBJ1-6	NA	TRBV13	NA	CASSFKDSGSPLHF	TGTGCCAGCAGCTTCAAGGACAGTGGGTCACCCCTCCACTTT
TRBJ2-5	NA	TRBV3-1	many	CASSQWGSQETQYF	TGTGCCAGCAGCCAGTGGGGAAGCCAAGAGACCCAGTACTTC
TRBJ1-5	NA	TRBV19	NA	CASSIGASNHF	TGTGCCAGTAGTATAGGTGCGTCCAACCATTTT
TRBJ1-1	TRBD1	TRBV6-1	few	CASSEAPTGGRTEAFF	TGTGCCAGCAGTGAAGCGCCGACAGGGGGAAGGACTGAAGCTTTCTTT
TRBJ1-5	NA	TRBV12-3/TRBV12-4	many	CASSKGGTVLNQPQHF	TGTGCCAGCAGCAAGGGGGGAACAGTCCTAAATCAGCCCCAGCATTTT
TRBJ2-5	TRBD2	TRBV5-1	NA	CASSRTSGGASTGETQYF	TGCGCCAGCAGCCGAACTAGCGGGGGGGCCTCAACGGGTGAGACCCAGTACTTC
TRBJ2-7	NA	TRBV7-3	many	CASSLHLRQDYEQYF	TGTGCCAGCAGCCTACACCTTCGCCAGGACTACGAGCAGTACTTC
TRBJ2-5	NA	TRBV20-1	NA	CSARGGGGGGRETQYF	TGCAGTGCTAGAGGGGGGGGAGGGGGCGGGAGAGAGACCCAGTACTTC
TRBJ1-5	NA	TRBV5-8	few	CASSWGRGQPQHF	TGTGCCAGCAGCTGGGGGAGAGGACAGCCCCAGCATTTT
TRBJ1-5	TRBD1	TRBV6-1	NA	CASSTGTGAWESNQPQHF	TGTGCCAGCAGTACCGGGACAGGGGCATGGGAGAGCAATCAGCCCCAGCATTTT
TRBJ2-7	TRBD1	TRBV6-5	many	CASSYPRGPSTYEQYF	TGTGCCAGCAGTTATCCCAGGGGGCCCAGCACCTACGAGCAGTACTTC
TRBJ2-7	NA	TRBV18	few	CASSPQVGAAYEQYF	TGTGCCAGCTCACCCCAAGTGGGGGCCGCCTACGAGCAGTACTTC
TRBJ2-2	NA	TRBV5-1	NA	CASSSGAAHGELFF	TGCGCCAGCAGCTCTGGAGCCGCCCACGGGGAGCTGTTTTTT
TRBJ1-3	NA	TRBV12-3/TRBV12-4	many	CASSLARRISGNTIYF	TGTGCCAGCAGTTTAGCGCGCCGAATCTCTGGAAACACCATATATTTT
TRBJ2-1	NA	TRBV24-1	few	CATSDAPGQKRTRNEQFF	TGTGCCACCAGTGATGCTCCGGGACAAAAACGTACCCGCAATGAGCAGTTCTTC
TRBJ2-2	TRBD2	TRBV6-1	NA	CASANGTSGGATGELFF	TGTGCCAGCGCGAATGGGACTAGCGGGGGGGCCACCGGGGAGCTGTTTTTT
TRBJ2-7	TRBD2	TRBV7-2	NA	CASSKGLASSYEQYF	TGTGCCAGCAGCAAGGGACTAGCTAGCTCCTACGAGCAGTACTTC
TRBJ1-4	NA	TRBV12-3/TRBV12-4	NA	CASRLTGLNEKLFF	TGTGCCAGCAGACTGACAGGTCTTAATGAAAAACTGTTTTTT
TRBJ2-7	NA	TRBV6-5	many	CASSYEHSSKQYF	TGTGCCAGCAGTTACGAACACTCCTCCAAGCAGTACTTC
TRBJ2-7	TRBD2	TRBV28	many	CASIGAGGNYEQYF	TGTGCCAGCATTGGAGCGGGAGGCAACTACGAGCAGTACTTC
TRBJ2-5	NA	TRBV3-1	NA	CASSQRTGEETQYF	TGTGCCAGCAGCCAGAGGACTGGGGAAGAGACCCAGTACTTC
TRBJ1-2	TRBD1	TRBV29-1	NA	CSVDPGGPQGDGYTF	TGCAGCGTCGACCCCGGGGGACCCCAGGGGGACGGCTACACCTTC
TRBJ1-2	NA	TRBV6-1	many	CASSTRDTLGYGYTF	TGTGCCAGCAGTACCCGGGACACTCTCGGTTATGGCTACACCTTC
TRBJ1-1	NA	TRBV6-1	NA	CASSRQWGLNTEAFF	TGTGCCAGCAGCCGCCAATGGGGGCTGAACACTGAAGCTTTCTTT
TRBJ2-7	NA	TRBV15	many	CATSRDSSGSEQYF	TGTGCCACCAGCAGAGATTCTTCAGGGAGCGAGCAGTACTTC
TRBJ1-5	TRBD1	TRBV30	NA	CAWNEGASNQPQHF	TGTGCCTGGAATGAGGGGGCGAGCAATCAGCCCCAGCATTTT
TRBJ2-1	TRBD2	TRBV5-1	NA	CASSWGLAAGNEQFF	TGCGCCAGCAGCTGGGGACTAGCGGCGGGGAATGAGCAGTTCTTC
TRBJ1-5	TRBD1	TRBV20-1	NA	CSAAKPTGGAGQPQHF	TGCAGTGCTGCTAAACCTACAGGGGGCGCGGGTCAGCCCCAGCATTTT
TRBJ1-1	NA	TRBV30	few	CAWTEQIMNTEAFF	TGTGCCTGGACTGAACAGATAATGAACACTGAAGCTTTCTTT